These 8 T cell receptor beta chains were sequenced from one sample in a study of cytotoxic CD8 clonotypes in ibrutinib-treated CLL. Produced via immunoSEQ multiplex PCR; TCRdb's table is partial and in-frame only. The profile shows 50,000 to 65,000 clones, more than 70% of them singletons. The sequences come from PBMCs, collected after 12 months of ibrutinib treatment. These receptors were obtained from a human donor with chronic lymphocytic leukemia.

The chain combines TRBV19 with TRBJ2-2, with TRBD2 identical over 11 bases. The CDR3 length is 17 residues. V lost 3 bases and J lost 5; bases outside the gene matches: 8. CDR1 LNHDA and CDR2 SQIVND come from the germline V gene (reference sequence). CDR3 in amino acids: CASSITLAGGGTGELFF. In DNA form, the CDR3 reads TGTGCCAGTAGTATCACTCTAGCGGGAGGAGGTACCGGGGAGCTGTTTTTT.

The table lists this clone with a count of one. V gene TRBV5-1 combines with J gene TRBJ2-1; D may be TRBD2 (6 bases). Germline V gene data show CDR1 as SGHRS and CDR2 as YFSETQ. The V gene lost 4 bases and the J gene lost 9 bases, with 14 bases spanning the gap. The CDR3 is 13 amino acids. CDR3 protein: CASSLRGRGEQFF. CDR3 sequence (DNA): TGCGCCAGCAGCCTTCGGGGGAGAGGTGAGCAGTTCTTC.

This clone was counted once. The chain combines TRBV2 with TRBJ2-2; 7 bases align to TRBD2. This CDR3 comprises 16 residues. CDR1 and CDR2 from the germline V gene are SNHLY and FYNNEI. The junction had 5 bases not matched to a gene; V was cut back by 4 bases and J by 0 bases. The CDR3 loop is CASSVRLAANTGELFF. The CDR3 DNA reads TGTGCCAGCAGTGTGAGGCTAGCGGCGAACACCGGGGAGCTGTTTTTT. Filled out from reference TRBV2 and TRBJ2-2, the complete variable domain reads EPEVTQTPSHQVTQMGQEVILRCVPISNHLYFYWYRQILGQKVEFLVSFYNNEISEKSEIFDDQFSVERPDGSNFTLKIRSTKLEDSAMYFCASSVRLAANTGELFFGEGSRLTVL.

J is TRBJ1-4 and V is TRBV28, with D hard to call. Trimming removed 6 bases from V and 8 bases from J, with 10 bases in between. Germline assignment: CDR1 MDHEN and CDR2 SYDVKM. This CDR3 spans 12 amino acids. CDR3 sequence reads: CASSPSEEKLFF. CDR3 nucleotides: TGTGCCAGCAGCCCCAGTGAGGAAAAACTGTTTTTT.

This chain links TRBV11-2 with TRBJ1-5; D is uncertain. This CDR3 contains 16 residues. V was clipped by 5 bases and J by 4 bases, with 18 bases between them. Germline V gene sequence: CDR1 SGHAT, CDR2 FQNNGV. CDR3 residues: CASSHFYEEQNQPQHF. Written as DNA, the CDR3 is TGTGCCAGCAGCCACTTTTATGAGGAGCAGAATCAGCCCCAGCATTTT.

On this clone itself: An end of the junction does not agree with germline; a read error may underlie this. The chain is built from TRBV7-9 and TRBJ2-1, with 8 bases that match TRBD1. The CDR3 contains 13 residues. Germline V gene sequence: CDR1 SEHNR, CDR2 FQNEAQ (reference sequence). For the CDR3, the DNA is TGTGCCGGCAGGCAGGGGGCAGGCGATGAGCAGTTCTTC. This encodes CAGRQGAGDEQFF. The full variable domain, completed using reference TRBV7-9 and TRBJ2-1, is DTGVSQNPRHKITKRGQNVTFRCDPISEHNRLYWYRQTLGQGPEFLTYFQNEAQLEKSRLLSDRFSAERPKGSFSTLEIQRTEQGDSAMYLCAGRQGAGDEQFFGPGTRLTVL.

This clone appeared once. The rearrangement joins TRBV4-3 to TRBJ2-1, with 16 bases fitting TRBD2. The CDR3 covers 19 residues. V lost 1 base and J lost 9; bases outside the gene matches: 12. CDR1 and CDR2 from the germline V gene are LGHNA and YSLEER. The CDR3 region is CASSQGGLAGGPFVSEQFF. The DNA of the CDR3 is TGCGCCAGCAGCCAAGGGGGACTAGCGGGAGGGCCCTTTGTAAGTGAGCAGTTCTTC.

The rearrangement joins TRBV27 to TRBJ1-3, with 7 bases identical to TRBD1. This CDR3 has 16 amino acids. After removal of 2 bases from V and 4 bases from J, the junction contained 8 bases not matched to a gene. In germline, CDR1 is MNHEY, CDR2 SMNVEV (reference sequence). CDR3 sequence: CASSLPGTVGGNTIYF. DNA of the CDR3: TGTGCCAGCAGTTTACCCGGGACAGTAGGCGGAAACACCATATATTTT.